The next 22 T cell receptor beta chains were all read from a single sample in a study of blood T cell repertoires in COVID-19. This table comes from immunoSEQ multiplex PCR, and its TCRdb copy is limited to in-frame clones, with some not included. Of some 120,000 clones in the sample, 80% are singletons; the top ten hold 20% to 30%. The sequenced sample consisted of peripheral blood. These receptors originate from a human donor in a cohort sampled during active COVID-19.

The chain couples TRBV7-2 to TRBJ1-5; the match to TRBD1 covers 7 bases. Germline trimming cut 4 bases from V and 4 bases from J; bases unmatched to any gene: 7. The CDR3 covers 15 residues. The germline V gene encodes CDR1 SGHTA and CDR2 FQGNSA. The CDR3 coding sequence is TGTGCCAGCAGCTCCGAGGGGGCGAGGAATCAGCCCCAGCATTTT. Translation gives CASSSEGARNQPQHF.

Notes on this clone: Other nucleotide sequences in the sample specify the same CDR3. V usage is TRBV3-1 (or the pseudogene TRBV3-2) and J usage is TRBJ1-4; TRBD1 matches at 9 bases. CDR1 is LGHDT, CDR2 YNNKEL, per germline (reference sequence). V lost 4 bases, J lost 8 bases, and 11 bases stayed unmatched. CDR3 size: 16 residues. CDR3: CASSLNPGQGGEKLFF. CDR3 nucleotide sequence: TGTGCCAGCAGCCTGAACCCGGGACAGGGCGGCGAAAAACTGTTTTTT.

A single count supports this clone. This chain connects TRBV6-2 or TRBV6-3 to TRBJ2-1; TRBD1 agrees at 8 bases. This CDR3 has 18 residues. Germline CDR1 reads MNHEY; CDR2 reads SVGEGT. Unmatched junction bases numbered 12, after V lost 5 bases and J lost 0 bases. This CDR3 reads CASSQRRRQGSSYNEQFF. Written as DNA, the CDR3 is TGTGCCAGCAGTCAAAGGCGGCGACAGGGGAGCTCCTACAATGAGCAGTTCTTC.

The chain joins TRBV19 to TRBJ1-1, with D maybe TRBD1 (6 bases). The CDR3 extends over 18 amino acids. CDR1 is LNHDA, CDR2 SQIVND, per germline (reference sequence). V was pared by 2 bases and J by 0 bases, with 19 bases between. CDR3 coding DNA: TGTGCCAGTAGTATAAAGGGACAAGGGGCATCCATGAACACTGAAGCTTTCTTT. Its protein product is CASSIKGQGASMNTEAFF.

CDR3 residues: CASSGGSTSATDTQYF. CDR3 coding DNA: TGTGCCAGCAGCGGGGGGTCGACTAGCGCCACCGATACGCAGTATTTT. The chain employs TRBV9 and TRBJ2-3, with 8 bases lining up with TRBD2. The CDR3 runs 16 residues. J lost 6 bases, V lost 3 bases, and 12 bases had no gene match. Germline loops: CDR1 SGDLS, CDR2 YYNGEE.

The gene calls are TRBV27 and TRBJ2-7; 7 bases match TRBD1. This CDR3 region has 14 residues. Germline trimming cut 6 bases from V and 3 bases from J; bases unmatched to any gene: 8. The V gene's germline CDR1 is MNHEY and CDR2 SMNVEV (reference sequence). In nucleotides, the CDR3 is TGTGCCAGCAGCCAGACAGGGTTAGACTACGAGCAGTACTTC. Amino acids: CASSQTGLDYEQYF.

The rearrangement links TRBV6-2 or TRBV6-3 to TRBJ2-1, with TRBD2 identical over 7 bases. V shed 5 bases, J shed 2 bases, and the junction held 6 bases outside the gene matches. This CDR3 is 15 amino acids long. In germline, CDR1 is MNHEY, CDR2 SVGEGT. In DNA, the CDR3 is TGTGCCAGCAGTCTCGGCGGGAGTCCCTACAATGAGCAGTTCTTC. As protein: CASSLGGSPYNEQFF.

V and J are TRBV6-2 or TRBV6-3 and TRBJ2-5; 9 bases are a match to TRBD2. CDR1 is MNHEY and CDR2 is SVGEGT in the germline V gene. With 2 bases clipped from V and 0 bases from J, the junction kept 4 bases outside the gene matches. The CDR3 contains 16 residues. CDR3: CASSYGIAGDQETQYF. CDR3 sequence (DNA): TGTGCCAGCAGTTACGGGATAGCGGGGGACCAAGAGACCCAGTACTTC.

The chain's CDR3 is CASSQGGRLTDTQYF. Here the CDR3 DNA reads TGCGCCAGCAGCCAGGGCGGGAGGCTCACAGATACGCAGTATTTT. The chain joins TRBV4-3 to TRBJ2-3, with TRBD2 identical over 8 bases. This CDR3 is 15 amino acids long. The germline V gene encodes CDR1 LGHNA and CDR2 YSLEER. V dropped 3 bases and J dropped 2; count of bases not matched to a gene: 4.

The rearrangement links TRBV5-6 to TRBJ2-1; D remains unclear. Germline lookup yields CDR1 SGHDT and CDR2 YYEEEE. Deletions cut 1 base from V and 7 bases from J, with 6 bases between. CDR3 length equals 12 residues. This chain's CDR3 is CASSLTRNEQFF. CDR3 DNA: TGTGCCAGCAGCTTGACGCGAAATGAGCAGTTCTTC.

The CDR3, as DNA: TGTGCCAGCGGCACTGGGAGTGGCCCTGGAAACACCATATATTTT. It translates to CASGTGSGPGNTIYF. V usage is TRBV5-4 and J usage is TRBJ1-3; no clear D. The germline V gene encodes CDR1 SGHNT and CDR2 YYREEE (reference sequence). The CDR3 is 15 amino acids. Between the trimmed V and J ends, which lost 7 bases and 2 bases, there was a span of 16 bases.

The chain combines TRBV2 with TRBJ1-1; D perhaps matches TRBD1 (5 bases). The CDR3 runs to 14 residues. Trimming stripped 9 bases from V and 0 bases from J, with 14 bases between. CDR1 and CDR2 from the germline V gene are SNHLY and FYNNEI. The CDR3 DNA reads TGTGCCAGAATAGGGGATCGGGTGAACACTGAAGCTTTCTTT. It specifies CARIGDRVNTEAFF.

J is TRBJ2-5 and V is TRBV27; possible D gene TRBD1, 5 bases. Trimming removed 5 bases at V and 0 bases at J, with 13 bases between. CDR3 length: 15 amino acids. CDR1 and CDR2 (germline): MNHEY, SMNVEV (reference sequence). The CDR3 DNA sequence: TGTGCCAGCAGTCCCAGGGCGTTTGACCAAGAGACCCAGTACTTC. Its protein product is CASSPRAFDQETQYF.

V gene TRBV19 combines with J gene TRBJ2-1; D unclear. The CDR3 contains 12 residues. The V and J ends lost 6 bases and 6 bases respectively, with 9 bases between them. Germline assignment: CDR1 LNHDA and CDR2 SQIVND (reference sequence). The CDR3 coding sequence is TGTGCCAGTAGCCGACTGGGCAATGAGCAGTTCTTC. Protein: CASSRLGNEQFF.

The chain is built from TRBV20-1 and TRBJ2-3; TRBD1 might be the D (6 bases). V lost 3 bases, J lost 11 bases, and 21 bases lay in between. This CDR3 has 14 residues. CDR1 and CDR2 (germline): DFQATT, SNEGSKA (reference sequence). This CDR3 is CSASGWTAGGGQYF. For the CDR3, the DNA is TGCAGTGCTAGTGGGTGGACAGCCGGCGGAGGGCAGTATTTT.

The V call is TRBV11-3, the J call TRBJ2-1, with D perhaps matching TRBD2 (7 bases). The CDR3 runs 15 residues. Germline-derived CDR1 and CDR2 are SGHNT and YENEEA. Trimming removed 5 bases at V and 8 bases at J, with 19 bases between. The CDR3 coding sequence is TGTGCCAGCAGCCGATCTAGCGGAGGGGGGGATGAGCAGTTCTTC. Residues: CASSRSSGGGDEQFF.

In this sample, this clone turned up once. The V gene is TRBV18, the J gene TRBJ2-2; tentative D call: TRBD1 (5 bases). Trimming shortened V by 1 base and J by 2 bases, and 11 bases separated the two germline ends. Germline loops: CDR1 KGHSH, CDR2 LQKENI. The CDR3 loop spans 16 amino acids. The CDR3 DNA sequence: TGTGCCAGCTCACCACGCAGACAGACTAACACCGGGGAGCTGTTTTTT. This sequence encodes CASSPRRQTNTGELFF.

This sequence joins TRBV28 and TRBJ1-3, with D perhaps matching TRBD1 (5 bases). The V end was cut by 5 bases, the J end by 4 bases, with 15 bases between. Germline CDR1 reads MDHEN; CDR2 reads SYDVKM. The CDR3 covers 15 residues. In DNA, the CDR3 is TGTGCCAGCAGTCCGCCCCGGGGGAACGGAAACACCATATATTTT. Its protein is CASSPPRGNGNTIYF.

V gene TRBV6-2 or TRBV6-3 combines with J gene TRBJ1-2, with 7 positions matching TRBD1. The CDR3 loop spans 15 amino acids. With V trimmed by 2 bases and J by 2 bases, 5 bases remained unmatched. Germline V lookup: CDR1 MNHEY, CDR2 SVGEGT. DNA of the CDR3: TGTGCCAGCAGTTACCGCTGGACAGGCAACTATGGCTACACCTTC. The encoded protein is CASSYRWTGNYGYTF.

This clone was seen a few times. The V call is TRBV4-1, the J call TRBJ1-1, with a weak D call TRBD1 (6 bases). The CDR3 totals 14 residues. The germline CDR1 and CDR2 sequences are MGHRA and YSYEKL. V gave up 0 bases and J gave up 12 bases, with 17 bases separating them. CDR3 amino acids: CASSQEGAGARTFF. The CDR3 nucleotides are TGCGCCAGCAGCCAAGAGGGAGCGGGGGCTAGGACTTTCTTT.

V is TRBV19 and J is TRBJ1-4; D gene unclear. This CDR3 spans 12 amino acids. CDR1 and CDR2 from the germline V gene are LNHDA and SQIVND (reference sequence). Trimming took off 6 bases at V and 7 bases at J, with 9 bases between the two ends. The CDR3 coding sequence is TGTGCCAGTAGCGACACGCGTGAAAAACTGTTTTTT. Translation gives CASSDTREKLFF.

The chain combines TRBV28 with TRBJ2-1; possible D gene TRBD2, 5 bases. The CDR3 totals 15 residues. Per germline, CDR1 MDHEN and CDR2 SYDVKM. The V end lost 3 bases, the J end lost 5 bases, and 14 bases lay between the germline ends. The CDR3 protein is CASSFGRAPHNEQFF. CDR3 sequence (DNA): TGTGCCAGCAGTTTCGGGCGGGCACCCCACAATGAGCAGTTCTTC. Complete variable domain (other parts from reference TRBV28 and TRBJ2-1): DVKVTQSSRYLVKRTGEKVFLECVQDMDHENMFWYRQDPGLGLRLIYFSYDVKMKEKGDIPEGYSVSREKKERFSLILESASTNQTSMYLCASSFGRAPHNEQFFGPGTRLTVL.